The text below deals with one T cell receptor beta chain. Generated by immunoSEQ multiplex PCR, the TCRdb table keeps only in-frame clones and is missing some. The sample includes about 480,000 clones, roughly 91% of them seen just once. The sample is drawn from a study of blood T cell repertoires in COVID-19. This CDR3 is 16 amino acids long. Per germline, CDR1 MGHRA and CDR2 YSYEKL. The germline V and J ends were trimmed by 0 bases and 5 bases, with 14 bases remaining between them. The clonotype comes from a woman in her 30s with acute or convalescent COVID-19. Input material: peripheral blood. The chain joins TRBV4-1 to TRBJ2-1; tentative D call: TRBD2 (6 bases). Written as DNA, the CDR3 is TGCGCCAGCAGCCAAGAAGATGCAGCGGGTGACAATGAGCAGTTCTTC. Its translation: CASSQEDAAGDNEQFF.